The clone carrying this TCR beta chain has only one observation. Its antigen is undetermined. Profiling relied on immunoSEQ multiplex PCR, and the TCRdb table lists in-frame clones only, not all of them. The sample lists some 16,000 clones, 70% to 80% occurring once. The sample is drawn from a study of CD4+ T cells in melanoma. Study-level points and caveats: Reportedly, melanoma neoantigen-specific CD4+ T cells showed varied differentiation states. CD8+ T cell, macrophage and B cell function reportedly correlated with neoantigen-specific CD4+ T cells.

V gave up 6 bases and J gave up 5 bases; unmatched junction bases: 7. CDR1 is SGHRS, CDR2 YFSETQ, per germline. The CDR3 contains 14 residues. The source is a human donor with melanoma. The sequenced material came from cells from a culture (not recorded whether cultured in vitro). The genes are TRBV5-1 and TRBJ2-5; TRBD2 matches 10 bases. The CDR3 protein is CASTPGTSEETQYF. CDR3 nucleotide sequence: TGCGCCAGCACTCCAGGGACTAGCGAGGAGACCCAGTACTTC.